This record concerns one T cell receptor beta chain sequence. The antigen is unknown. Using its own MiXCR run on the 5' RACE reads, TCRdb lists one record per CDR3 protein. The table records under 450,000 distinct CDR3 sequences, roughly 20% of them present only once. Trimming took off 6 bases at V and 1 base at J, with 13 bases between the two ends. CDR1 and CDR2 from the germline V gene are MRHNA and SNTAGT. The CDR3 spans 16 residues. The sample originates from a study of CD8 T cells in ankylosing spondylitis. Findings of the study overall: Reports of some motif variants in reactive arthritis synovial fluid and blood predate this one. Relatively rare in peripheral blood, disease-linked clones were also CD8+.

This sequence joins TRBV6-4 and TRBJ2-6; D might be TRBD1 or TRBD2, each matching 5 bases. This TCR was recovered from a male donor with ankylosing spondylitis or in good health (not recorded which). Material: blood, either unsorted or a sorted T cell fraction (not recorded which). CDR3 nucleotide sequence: TGTGCCAGCAGCGTGGGGACGGGATCTGGGGCCAACGTCCTGACTTTC. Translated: CASSVGTGSGANVLTF.